This T cell receptor (beta chain) stems from a study of chemoradiotherapy in HPV16-positive cancers. To note about this clone: Its antigen is unidentified.

Study-wide points: Candidate HPV-specific clones and E7-related TCR motifs grew in tumor during treatment. HPV-specific T cells were functionally defined from only two HPV16-positive patients.

The assay was immunoSEQ multiplex PCR, and TCRdb's table has in-frame clones only and misses some. The sample carries 20,000 to 25,000 clones, approximately 94% recorded once. Over chemoradiotherapy, repertoires were sampled more than once. V was trimmed by 2 bases and J by 7 bases, leaving 11 bases between them. CDR3 size: 13 residues. Germline CDR1 SGHTA, CDR2 FQGNSA. The V call is TRBV7-2, the J call TRBJ1-2, with a weak D call TRBD1 (6 bases). This material was acquired from a patient who underwent chemoradiotherapy. The TCR originated in a human donor with HPV-associated anogenital cancer. The CDR3 protein is CASSLQTGSGYTF. The CDR3 DNA is TGTGCCAGCAGCTTACAGACAGGATCTGGCTACACCTTC.